This TCR beta chain stems from a study of PD-L1 blockade in urothelial cancer. Study summary: The patients' atezolizumab therapy, 1,200 mg intravenously every 3 weeks, started at some point between 2013 and 2014. Specimens of blood held a median count of about 150,000 T cells. Study findings and constraints: Better survival was predicted when blood TCR clonality before treatment fell below the median. Durable-benefit patients showed greater tumor-associated blood clone expansion at 3 weeks.

Some clones are missing from TCRdb's copy, which holds only in-frame ones; the method was immunoSEQ multiplex PCR. The profile covers about 51,000 clones, with roughly 91% appearing a single time and 2.4% taken by the ten largest. Time point noted: peripheral blood 6 weeks after treatment start. To note about this clone: The antigen is undetermined.

Per the germline V gene, CDR1 is SNHLY and CDR2 is FYNNEI. The CDR3 extends over 13 amino acids. Trimming stripped 7 bases from V and 3 bases from J, with 10 bases between. The material sequenced was PBMCs, taken around atezolizumab (anti-PD-L1) treatment. This TCR derives from a man in his 60s with urothelial cancer. The chain is built from TRBV2 and TRBJ2-1, with D possibly being TRBD2 (6 bases). In nucleotides, the CDR3 is TGTGCCAGCAAGGAGGGGTACTACAATGAGCAGTTCTTC. Protein sequence: CASKEGYYNEQFF.